These 26 T cell receptor beta chains came from one sample sequenced in a study of T cell repertoires in cytomegalovirus infection. Their recognized antigens are unknown. MiXCR was run by TCRdb on the reads, yielding one entry per CDR3 protein. Altogether hundreds of thousands of distinct CDR3 sequences are present, about 29% being singletons, with the ten largest covering about 20%. Sequencing used cultured PBMCs, obtained from culture after CMV antigen stimulation. The origin of the receptors is a human donor in good health (CMV status not recorded). Some clones in this sample may be carry-over from other donors' samples.

This clonotype has more than one count but fewer than ten. V is TRBV12-3 or TRBV12-4 and J is TRBJ1-1, with 7 bases lining up with TRBD1. This CDR3 spans 14 amino acids. The J segment lost 6 bases and the V segment lost 3 bases, leaving 7 bases of the junction unmatched. The DNA for the CDR3 is TGTGCCAGCAGTTTTCTGGCCAGGGGGGCTGAAGCTTTCTTT. As protein: CASSFLARGAEAFF.

The rearrangement uses TRBV6-6 and TRBJ2-3; TRBD2 aligns across 9 bases. J gave up 2 bases and V 8 bases, and 2 bases lay outside the gene matches. CDR3 length equals 13 residues. Germline CDR1 MNHNY, CDR2 SVGAGI (reference sequence). DNA for the CDR3: TGTGCCAGCGGGGGACTAGCCACAGATACGCAGTATTTT. This sequence encodes CASGGLATDTQYF.

In its sample, this clonotype was seen many times. V usage is TRBV7-8 and J usage is TRBJ2-5; 7 nucleotides agree with TRBD1. Germline trimming cut 7 bases from V and 4 bases from J; bases unmatched to any gene: 9. This CDR3 is 14 amino acids long. CDR1 SGHVS and CDR2 FQNEAQ come from the germline V gene. The chain's CDR3 is CASTSTGVRETQYF. The CDR3 coding sequence is TGTGCCAGCACCAGTACAGGGGTGAGAGAGACCCAGTACTTC. Using reference TRBV7-8 and TRBJ2-5 for the parts outside the CDR3, the full variable domain is GAGVSQSPRYKVAKRGQDVALRCDPISGHVSLFWYQQALGQGPEFLTYFQNEAQLDKSGLPSDRFFAERPEGSVSTLKIQRTQQEDSAVYLCASTSTGVRETQYFGPGTRLLVL.

This clonotype was counted once. The chain has TRBV11-1 and TRBJ2-7, with TRBD1 as a possible D gene (6 bases). The CDR3 contains 14 residues. V was pared by 2 bases and J by 6 bases, with 14 bases between. Germline CDR1 SGHAT, CDR2 FQDESV (reference sequence). The CDR3 region is CASSLQGGNFEQYF. CDR3 in DNA: TGTGCCAGCAGCTTACAAGGGGGAAACTTCGAGCAGTACTTC.

This clonotype was found a few times. The chain recombines TRBV4-2 with TRBJ2-3; 12 nucleotides align to TRBD2. The length of the CDR3 is 16 residues. The V gene's germline CDR1 is LGHNA and CDR2 YNFKEQ. The junction had 3 bases not matched to a gene; V was cut back by 2 bases and J by 3 bases. This CDR3 is CASSQPTSGSTDTQYF. CDR3 in DNA: TGTGCCAGCAGCCAACCGACTAGCGGGAGTACAGATACGCAGTATTTT.

This rearrangement joins TRBV5-5 to TRBJ2-7, with D unresolved. CDR1 is SGHKS, CDR2 YYEKEE, per germline (reference sequence). The V end was cut by 1 base, the J end by 1 base, with 9 bases between. CDR3 length: 14 residues. The CDR3 DNA sequence: TGTGCCAGCAGCTTGTTACTAAGGTCCTACGAGCAGTACTTC. Translation gives CASSLLLRSYEQYF. Together with reference TRBV5-5 and TRBJ2-7, the CDR3 gives the full variable domain: DAGVTQSPTHLIKTRGQQVTLRCSPISGHKSVSWYQQVLGQGPQFIFQYYEKEERGRGNFPDRFSARQFPNYSSELNVNALLLGDSALYLCASSLLLRSYEQYFGPGTRLTVT.

The genes are TRBV7-6 and TRBJ2-2; D is perhaps TRBD2 (5 bases). This CDR3 comprises 16 residues. Germline assignment: CDR1 SGHVS and CDR2 FNYEAQ. Trimming took 3 bases from V and 3 from J, leaving 14 bases between them. CDR3 coding DNA: TGTGCCAGCAGCTTGAGGCTAGCCGAGGACACCGGGGAGCTGTTTTTT. It encodes CASSLRLAEDTGELFF.

Worth noting for this clonotype: The junction departs from the called germline gene at one end, perhaps through a read error. The V and J genes are TRBV27 and TRBJ1-2; D is unresolved. The germline V gene encodes CDR1 MNHEY and CDR2 SMNVEV (reference sequence). The CDR3 is 18 amino acids. The CDR3 nucleotides read TGTTCCAGCAGTTTAGGGAATGGCCAGGTTTCAGCTAACTATGGCTACACCTTC. This translates into CSSSLGNGQVSANYGYTF.

J is TRBJ1-1 and V is TRBV27; tentatively, D is TRBD1 (5 bases). The CDR3 is 14 residues long. Trimming shortened V by 2 bases and J by 5 bases, and 12 bases separated the two germline ends. The germline CDR1 and CDR2 sequences are MNHEY and SMNVEV (reference sequence). The CDR3 here is CASSLEGEWTEAFF. The CDR3 DNA reads as TGTGCCAGCAGTTTAGAAGGGGAATGGACTGAAGCTTTCTTT.

This chain connects TRBV19 to TRBJ2-7; possibly TRBD1 or TRBD2 for D (5 bases each). Germline CDR1 and CDR2: LNHDA and SQIVND (reference sequence). V gave up 5 bases and J gave up 0 bases, with 14 bases separating them. CDR3 length equals 15 residues. The CDR3 loop is CASSPGTALSYEQYF. Here the CDR3 DNA reads TGTGCCAGTAGTCCCGGGACGGCACTCTCCTACGAGCAGTACTTC.

The chain joins TRBV10-3 to TRBJ2-7, with D tentatively TRBD1 (5 bases). Germline V lookup: CDR1 ENHRY, CDR2 SYGVKD. V was cut by 3 bases and J by 2 bases, with 17 bases left in between. This CDR3 is built from 16 residues. CDR3 protein: CAISDREETEPYEQYF. DNA for the CDR3: TGTGCCATCAGTGACCGTGAGGAGACAGAACCCTACGAGCAGTACTTC.

V usage is TRBV7-8 and J usage is TRBJ2-1; D possibly corresponds to TRBD1 (6 bases). Trimming stripped 5 bases from V and 0 bases from J, with 14 bases between. The CDR3 consists of 16 residues. CDR1 and CDR2 from the germline V gene are SGHVS and FQNEAQ. Here the CDR3 reads CASSPYRVSSYNEQFF. The CDR3, as DNA: TGTGCCAGCAGCCCATACAGGGTTAGCTCCTACAATGAGCAGTTCTTC.

This clonotype was observed a handful of times. J is TRBJ2-3 and V is TRBV10-3, with 15 bases matching TRBD2. J gave up 4 bases and V 3 bases, and 2 bases lay outside the gene matches. The germline CDR1 and CDR2 sequences are ENHRY and SYGVKD. The CDR3 extends over 16 amino acids. The CDR3 here is CAISDWTSGRADTQYF. The CDR3 coding sequence is TGTGCCATCAGTGATTGGACTAGCGGGAGGGCAGATACGCAGTATTTT.

The J gene is TRBJ1-1, the V gene TRBV18, with 7 bases lining up with TRBD1. With V trimmed by 3 bases and J by 1 base, 8 bases remained unmatched. This CDR3 comprises 16 residues. Germline V CDR1 and CDR2: KGHSH, LQKENI. CDR3 DNA: TGTGCCAGCTCACCTCGACAGGGTTTGGGGAACACTGAAGCTTTCTTT. It codes for CASSPRQGLGNTEAFF.

This clonotype was counted a few times. V and J are TRBV6-1 and TRBJ1-5; tentatively, D is TRBD1 (6 bases). CDR3 length: 14 amino acids. Trimming removed 6 bases at V and 2 bases at J, with 11 bases between. Looked up from germline, CDR1 is MNHNS and CDR2 is SASEGT. The CDR3 region has the DNA TGTGCCAGCAGGGCAGGGGCCGGCAATCAGCCCCAGCATTTT. Its protein product is CASRAGAGNQPQHF.

The chain combines TRBV29-1 with TRBJ2-3; the D gene is possibly TRBD2 (11 bases). Trimming shortened V by 8 bases and J by 2 bases, and 35 bases separated the two germline ends. CDR3 length: 20 amino acids. The germline gives CDR1 SQVTM, CDR2 ANQGSEA. This CDR3 reads CSLEGGTGVLAGVPTDTQYF. The CDR3 DNA sequence: TGCAGCCTCGAAGGTGGGACAGGGGTACTAGCGGGAGTCCCCACAGATACGCAGTATTTT.

This chain joins TRBV11-2 and TRBJ2-7, with D perhaps assigned TRBD1 or TRBD2 (5 bases each). Germline V CDR1 and CDR2: SGHAT, FQNNGV. V was clipped by 3 bases and J by 2 bases, with 11 bases between them. The CDR3 sequence is 14 residues long. CDR3: CASSFLGVTYEQYF. CDR3 DNA sequence: TGTGCCAGCAGCTTTCTGGGGGTAACCTACGAGCAGTACTTC.

The table lists this clonotype with a few counts. This chain links TRBV7-8 with TRBJ1-3; TRBD1 is a possible D gene (5 bases). V shed 2 bases and J shed 2 bases, with 19 bases lying between them. CDR1 and CDR2 (germline): SGHVS, FQNEAQ. The CDR3 totals 18 residues. The CDR3 loop reads CASSLRRQTRGPGNTIYF. CDR3 coding DNA: TGTGCCAGCAGCTTAAGGCGTCAGACAAGGGGACCTGGAAACACCATATATTTT.

Only a few counts were recorded for this clonotype. The chain is built from TRBV27 and TRBJ1-1; D uncertain. Trimming cost V 5 bases and J 0 bases, with 10 bases left between them. CDR3 length: 14 residues. The germline V gene encodes CDR1 MNHEY and CDR2 SMNVEV (reference sequence). The CDR3 loop reads CASSPPLLNTEAFF. CDR3 bases: TGTGCCAGCAGTCCCCCCCTTCTGAACACTGAAGCTTTCTTT.

This clonotype was recorded a few times. This chain joins TRBV2 and TRBJ2-3; D unclear. The V gene's germline CDR1 is SNHLY and CDR2 FYNNEI. V was clipped by 7 bases and J by 5 bases, with 13 bases between them. The CDR3 totals 13 residues. The CDR3 DNA is TGTGCCAGCACAGCACTCCTGGAAGATACGCAGTATTTT. Translating gives CASTALLEDTQYF.

This clonotype has a count of ten or more. V is TRBV7-6 and J is TRBJ2-1, with 9 bases that match TRBD2. The CDR3 consists of 14 residues. The ends lost 3 bases at V and 9 bases at J; junction bases unmatched: 6. CDR1 and CDR2 (germline): SGHVS, FNYEAQ. The CDR3 reads CASSLMRGGVEQFF. Here the CDR3 DNA reads TGTGCCAGCAGCTTGATGCGGGGGGGAGTTGAGCAGTTCTTC.

The CDR3 DNA reads TGTGCCATCAGTGCATCGGGCAATCAGCCCCAGCATTTT. This sequence encodes CAISASGNQPQHF. The V call is TRBV10-3, the J call TRBJ1-5; D unclear. V gave up 4 bases and J gave up 2 bases, with 6 bases separating them. The CDR3 totals 13 residues. In germline, CDR1 is ENHRY, CDR2 SYGVKD.

This clonotype was observed once. This chain uses TRBV6-1 with TRBJ2-1; 8 bases match TRBD2. J lost 3 bases, V lost 7 bases, and 5 bases had no gene match. The germline V gene has CDR1 MNHNS and CDR2 SASEGT. The CDR3 extends over 14 amino acids. The CDR3 loop reads CASIKRGYYNEQFF. Here the CDR3 DNA reads TGTGCCAGCATTAAGCGGGGGTACTACAATGAGCAGTTCTTC.

This clonotype was recorded a few times. This rearrangement joins TRBV11-2 to TRBJ1-4; D ambiguous. Per the germline V gene, CDR1 is SGHAT and CDR2 is FQNNGV. The CDR3 runs to 13 residues. The ends were cut back, 2 bases at V and 6 bases at J, with 7 bases in the middle. CDR3 nucleotides: TGTGCCAGCAGCTTAACGGACGATGAAAAACTGTTTTTT. Translated: CASSLTDDEKLFF.

Comments on this clonotype: A read error may explain this, as a much larger clone is one base away. The genes are TRBV7-2 and TRBJ2-1; D gene uncertain. Germline V gene lookup returns CDR1 SGHTA and CDR2 FQGNSA. CDR3 length: 17 residues. This CDR3 is CASSFSKVVSSCNEQFF. The CDR3 DNA follows: TGTGCCAGCAGCTTCTCCAAGGTGGTTAGCTCCTGCAATGAGCAGTTCTTC.

The chain uses TRBV19 and TRBJ2-1; 9 bases are shared with TRBD1. Trimming at V came to 5 bases and at J to 3 bases, leaving 14 bases not matched to a gene. CDR3 length: 18 residues. Germline V CDR1 and CDR2: LNHDA, SQIVND (reference sequence). In nucleotides, the CDR3 is TGTGCCAGTAGTTCTAGCACCGGGACAGGGTTTTTCTACAATGAGCAGTTCTTC. As protein: CASSSSTGTGFFYNEQFF.